This entry lists 6 T cell receptor beta chains sequenced from one sample in a study of vaccination and CD4 T cells after COVID-19. Treatment: approximately nine-day PBMC culture with coronavirus spike peptide pools or control peptides (ViraFEST assay). Their antigens remain unidentified. The assay that was used to sequence DNA from cultured CD4+ T cells was the Oncomine TCR Beta short-read assay. TCRdb analysed the PCR reads with MiXCR anew, one entry per CDR3 protein. This table has about 15,000 distinct CDR3 sequences, about three quarters appearing once. Sequenced material: CD4+ T cells from blood, cultured in vitro. The receptors come from a human donor who had recovered from COVID-19.

This chain connects TRBV7-2 to TRBJ2-7, with TRBD2 matching 14 bases. This CDR3 is built from 16 residues. CDR1 is SGHTA and CDR2 is FQGNSA in the germline V gene. The junction had 3 bases not matched to a gene; V was cut back by 5 bases and J by 0 bases. CDR3 protein: CASSTGTSGGSYEQYF. The CDR3 DNA follows: TGTGCCAGCAGCACCGGGACTAGCGGGGGCTCCTACGAGCAGTACTTC.

The J gene is TRBJ1-1, the V gene TRBV12-3 or TRBV12-4; 7 positions agree with TRBD1. The CDR3 has 14 amino acids. V lost 5 bases to trimming and J lost 2 bases; unmatched junction nucleotides: 5. The CDR3 sequence: CASSVGQPNTEAFF. In DNA, the CDR3 is TGTGCCAGCAGTGTGGGACAGCCCAACACTGAAGCTTTCTTT.

In its sample, this clonotype was seen once. This chain uses TRBV3-1 with TRBJ1-3; D is possibly TRBD1 (5 bases). In germline, CDR1 is LGHDT, CDR2 YNNKEL (reference sequence). This CDR3 contains 16 residues. V lost 2 bases to trimming and J lost 3 bases, with 14 bases between them. DNA for the CDR3: TGTGCCAGCAGCCAAACGGGGCGAGGAGATGGAAACACCATATATTTT. As protein: CASSQTGRGDGNTIYF.

The chain links TRBV7-9 to TRBJ2-3; D uncertain. The V gene lost 6 bases and the J gene lost 5 bases, with 15 bases spanning the gap. This CDR3 comprises 14 residues. Per the germline V gene, CDR1 is SEHNR and CDR2 is FQNEAQ (reference sequence). The CDR3 here is CASRSPFGEDTQYF. Here the CDR3 DNA reads TGTGCCAGCAGGTCCCCGTTTGGGGAAGATACGCAGTATTTT.

The genes are TRBV27 and TRBJ2-3; 13 nucleotides match TRBD2. Germline-derived CDR1 and CDR2 are MNHEY and SMNVEV (reference sequence). The V gene end was trimmed by 7 bases and the J gene end by 0 bases; junction bases not matched to a gene: 4. CDR3 length equals 16 residues. DNA of the CDR3: TGTGCCAGCAAGAAGACTAGCGGGAGGAGCACAGATACGCAGTATTTT. Amino acids: CASKKTSGRSTDTQYF.

This clonotype has just a few counts. This sequence joins TRBV7-7 and TRBJ2-5, with D possibly matching TRBD2 (6 bases). The CDR3 consists of 13 residues. Germline V lookup: CDR1 SSHAT, CDR2 FNYEAQ (reference sequence). V was shortened by 3 bases and J by 2 bases, with 7 bases between the two germline ends. In nucleotides, the CDR3 is TGTGCCAGCAGCTTGGGACTTCAAGAGACCCAGTACTTC. Translating it yields CASSLGLQETQYF.